The present T cell receptor (beta chain) was sequenced within a study of post-analysis software for immune sequencing data. For this clonotype: What it binds is not known.

CDR3 length equals 17 residues. Germline V gives CDR1 SGHAT, CDR2 FQNNGV. J gave up 4 bases and V 5 bases, and 16 bases lay outside the gene matches. Findings of the study overall: The study found TRBV5-6, TRBV5-1 and TRBV20-1 among 5 or 6 TRBV segments more frequent in patients than controls. The F measure placed samples prepared in the same batch into strongly shared clusters.

Tagging with unique molecular identifiers was a feature of the TCR beta cDNA libraries. TCRdb used MiXCR to reprocess the PCR reads, holding one entry per CDR3 protein. The sample comprises about 820,000 distinct CDR3 sequences, roughly 50% of which are singletons, and about 4.5% rests with the top ten. Sequences were obtained from blood. This sequence was found in a girl under 18 with multiple sclerosis. V usage is TRBV11-2 and J usage is TRBJ1-2; 7 bases are shared with TRBD1. This chain's CDR3 is CASSRGGGTGQPYGYTF. CDR3 sequence (DNA): TGTGCCAGCAGCCGCGGGGGTGGAACGGGACAGCCCTATGGCTACACCTTC.